Listed here are 11 T cell receptor beta chains from one sample, sequenced in a study of T-cell reconstitution after alpha-beta-depleted transplantation in children. TCRbeta library construction was performed incorporating unique molecular identifiers. One entry per CDR3 protein results from TCRdb running MiXCR on the PCR reads. The table has fewer than 550,000 distinct CDR3 sequences, approximately 10% seen once; the top ten hold 12% to 15%. This material consisted of PBMCs, mostly from graft donor cells, taken 180 days after TCRalphabeta/CD19-depleted stem cell transplant. The receptors shown here come from a female patient aged 2 to 10 who had a stem cell transplant for aplastic anemia, so the T cells may come from the graft donor.

The chain has TRBV6-5 and TRBJ2-3; no clear D gene. V was cut by 2 bases and J by 0 bases, with 6 bases left in between. This CDR3 has 14 amino acids. The germline CDR1 and CDR2 sequences are MNHEY and SVGAGI. For the CDR3, the DNA is TGTGCCAGCAGTTACAGGGCAAGCACAGATACGCAGTATTTT. It yields the protein CASSYRASTDTQYF.

The chain links TRBV25-1 to TRBJ2-5; possibly TRBD1 for D (6 bases). The germline CDR1 and CDR2 sequences are MGHDK and SYGVNS. V lost 4 bases, J lost 5 bases, and 8 bases lay in between. This CDR3 has 12 residues. The CDR3 region is CASSVQGETQYF. Here the CDR3 DNA reads TGTGCCAGCAGTGTGCAGGGGGAGACCCAGTACTTC.

The V call is TRBV27, the J call TRBJ1-2, with 8 bases fitting TRBD1. J lost 3 bases, V lost 8 bases, and 8 bases had no gene match. In germline, CDR1 is MNHEY, CDR2 SMNVEV (reference sequence). CDR3 length equals 14 residues. The CDR3 region has the DNA TGTGCCAGCCGATCGGACAGGGAGGACTATGGCTACACCTTC. Translated, it gives CASRSDREDYGYTF.

V is TRBV3-1 and J is TRBJ2-7, with 7 nucleotides matching TRBD2. CDR1 and CDR2 (germline): LGHDT, YNNKEL (reference sequence). The CDR3 is 14 amino acids. V was pared by 2 bases and J by 3 bases, with 4 bases of the junction left unmatched. The DNA for the CDR3 is TGTGCCAGCAGCCAAACGGGAGGTTACTACGAGCAGTACTTC. Its protein is CASSQTGGYYEQYF.

The rearrangement joins TRBV4-1 to TRBJ2-2, with 9 bases lining up with TRBD1. The V and J ends lost 2 bases and 4 bases, in that order; junction bases with no gene match: 14. Per the germline V gene, CDR1 is MGHRA and CDR2 is YSYEKL. The CDR3 totals 19 residues. CDR3 in DNA: TGCGCCAGCAGCCAACCCTGGGGGACAGGGTCCCGTTTCACCGGGGAGCTGTTTTTT. It is translated as CASSQPWGTGSRFTGELFF.

This rearrangement joins TRBV4-2 to TRBJ2-5; 8 positions agree with TRBD2. CDR1 is LGHNA and CDR2 is YNFKEQ in the germline V gene. CDR3 length equals 14 residues. J gave up 3 bases and V 3 bases, and 3 bases lay outside the gene matches. CDR3 region: CASSHAGGKETQYF. CDR3 DNA sequence: TGTGCCAGCAGCCACGCGGGGGGCAAAGAGACCCAGTACTTC.

The chain employs TRBV19 and TRBJ2-3, with 10 bases identical to TRBD1. The CDR3 totals 16 residues. The V gene end was trimmed by 4 bases and the J gene end by 5 bases; junction bases not matched to a gene: 9. The germline V gene encodes CDR1 LNHDA and CDR2 SQIVND (reference sequence). The CDR3 sequence is CASSTGTGEGRDTQYF. CDR3 DNA: TGTGCCAGTAGTACCGGGACAGGGGAAGGAAGAGATACGCAGTATTTT.

A few counts support this clonotype. The V and J genes are TRBV19 and TRBJ2-7, with 8 bases aligning to TRBD1. The CDR3 extends over 15 amino acids. Per germline, CDR1 LNHDA and CDR2 SQIVND (reference sequence). V shed 3 bases, J shed 3 bases, and the junction held 7 bases outside the gene matches. The CDR3 DNA follows: TGTGCCAGTAGTATGTTCGCAGGGGGCCGCTACGAGCAGTACGTC. Amino acid sequence: CASSMFAGGRYEQYV.

On this clonotype itself: With a much larger clone just one base away, this may be a read error. The chain joins TRBV18 to TRBJ1-1, with D uncertain. V lost 4 bases and J 4 bases, leaving 13 bases between the germline ends. This CDR3 comprises 14 residues. CDR1 KGHSH and CDR2 LQKENI come from the germline V gene. For the CDR3, the DNA is TGTGCCAGCTCACTTCAGGCTTTGTGCACTGAAGCTTTCTTT. Its translation: CASSLQALCTEAFF.

This clonotype has more than one count but fewer than ten. The chain joins TRBV7-8 to TRBJ2-7; D is uncertain. The CDR3 sequence is 13 residues long. Trimming removed 5 bases at V and 2 bases at J, with 10 bases between. Germline V gives CDR1 SGHVS, CDR2 FQNEAQ. The DNA of the CDR3 is TGTGCCAGCAGCCTACCCGGGCCCTACGAGCAGTACGTC. Translating gives CASSLPGPYEQYV.

This chain joins TRBV18 and TRBJ2-3; no clear D. V was trimmed by 3 bases and J by 0 bases, leaving 10 bases between them. This CDR3 has 15 residues. The germline CDR1 and CDR2 sequences are KGHSH and LQKENI. In DNA form, the CDR3 reads TGTGCCAGCTCACCCGCAGACACTAGCACAGATACGCAGTATTTT. It is translated as CASSPADTSTDTQYF.